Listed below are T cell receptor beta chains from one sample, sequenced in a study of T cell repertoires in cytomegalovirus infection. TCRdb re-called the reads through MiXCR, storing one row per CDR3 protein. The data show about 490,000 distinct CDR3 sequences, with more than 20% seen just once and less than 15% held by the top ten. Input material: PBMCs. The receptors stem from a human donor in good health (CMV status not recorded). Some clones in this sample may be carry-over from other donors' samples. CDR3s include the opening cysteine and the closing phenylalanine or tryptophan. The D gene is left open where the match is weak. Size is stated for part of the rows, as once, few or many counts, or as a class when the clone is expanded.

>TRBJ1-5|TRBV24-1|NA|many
TGTGCCACCAGTGCAGCAGGGTCCAATCAGCCCCAGCATTTT
CATSAAGSNQPQHF
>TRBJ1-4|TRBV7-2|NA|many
TGTGCCAGCAGCTTATATGGGGCAACTAATGAAAAACTGTTTTTT
CASSLYGATNEKLFF
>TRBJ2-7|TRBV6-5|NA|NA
TGTGCCAGCAGTTACTCGCCTCACAATCCCTCCTACGAGCAGTACTTC
CASSYSPHNPSYEQYF
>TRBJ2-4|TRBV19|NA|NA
TGTGCCAGTAGCCCCGGGATACGAGGGGGTGGAAACATTCAGTACTTC
CASSPGIRGGGNIQYF
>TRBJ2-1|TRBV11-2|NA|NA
TGTGCCAGCAGCGCATTGGTGGTTAATGAGCAGTTCTTC
CASSALVVNEQFF
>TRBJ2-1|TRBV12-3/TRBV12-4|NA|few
TGTGCCAGCAGTTTCTTGAGAAATGAGCAGTTCTTC
CASSFLRNEQFF
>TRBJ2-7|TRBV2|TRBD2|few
TGTGCCAGCAGGACTAGCGGGTTCTCCTACGAGCAGTACTTC
CASRTSGFSYEQYF
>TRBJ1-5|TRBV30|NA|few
TGTGCCTGGAGTGCAGAGGTTAATCAGCCCCAGCATTTT
CAWSAEVNQPQHF
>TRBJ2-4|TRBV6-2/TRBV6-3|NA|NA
TGTGCCAGCGGTCAGCGGGCCAACATTCAGTACTTC
CASGQRANIQYF
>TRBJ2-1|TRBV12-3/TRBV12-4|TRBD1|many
TGTGCCAGCAGTTTAGGGACAGGGGGCACCTACAATGAGCAGTTCTTC
CASSLGTGGTYNEQFF
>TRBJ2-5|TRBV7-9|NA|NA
TGTGCCAGCAGCACCTCAGACAGTGGCCAAGAGACCCAGTACTTC
CASSTSDSGQETQYF
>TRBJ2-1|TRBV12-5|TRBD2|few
TGTGCTAGTGGTTTGGAGCGGGGCGGCTCCTACAATGAGCAGTTCTTC
CASGLERGGSYNEQFF
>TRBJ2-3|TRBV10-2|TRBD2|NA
TGCGCCAGCAGGGGGACTAGCGGGAGAATCGGCGCTACGCAGTATTTT
CASRGTSGRIGATQYF
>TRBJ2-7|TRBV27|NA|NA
TGTGCCAGCAGTTTCGGAGGGCCTAACGAGCAGTACTTC
CASSFGGPNEQYF
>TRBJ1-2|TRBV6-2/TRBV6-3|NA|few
TGTGCCAGCAGTTACTATAAGGATGGCTACACCTTC
CASSYYKDGYTF
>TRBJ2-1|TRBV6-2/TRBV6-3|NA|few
TGTGCCAGCAGTTACAGACCGGTCACGCGGGTTGGAGGCGCGAATGAGCAGTTCTTC
CASSYRPVTRVGGANEQFF
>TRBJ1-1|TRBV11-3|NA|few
TGTGCCAGCAGCTTAAATGGGGGACACACTGAAGCTTTCTTT
CASSLNGGHTEAFF
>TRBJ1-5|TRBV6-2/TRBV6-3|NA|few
TGTGCCAGCAGTTACCTACGTCCCTCTCAGGGCCAGGCCCAGCATTTT
CASSYLRPSQGQAQHF
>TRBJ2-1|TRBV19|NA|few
TGTGCCAGTAGTATAGGGGATAGGGTGCATGAGCAGTTCTTC
CASSIGDRVHEQFF
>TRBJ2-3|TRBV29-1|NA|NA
TGCAGCGTTGCCAGGGGACTTGAGGATACGCAGTATTTT
CSVARGLEDTQYF
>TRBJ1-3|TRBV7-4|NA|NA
TGTGCCAGCAGCTCAAAGGGGGGATTTGGAAACACCATATATTTT
CASSSKGGFGNTIYF
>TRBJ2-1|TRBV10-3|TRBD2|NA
TGTGCCATCAGTGAGAGCGGGCCTTGGACTAGCGGGAGGGCCATTTACAATGAGCAGTTCTTC
CAISESGPWTSGRAIYNEQFF
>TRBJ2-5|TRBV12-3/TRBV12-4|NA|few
TGTGCCAGCAGATCTAGCGCCTCAGGTTGGGCCCAGTACTTC
CASRSSASGWAQYF
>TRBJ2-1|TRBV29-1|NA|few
TGCAGCGTCCTAGAGACAGGGTGGGGGGGTGAGCAGTTCTTC
CSVLETGWGGEQFF